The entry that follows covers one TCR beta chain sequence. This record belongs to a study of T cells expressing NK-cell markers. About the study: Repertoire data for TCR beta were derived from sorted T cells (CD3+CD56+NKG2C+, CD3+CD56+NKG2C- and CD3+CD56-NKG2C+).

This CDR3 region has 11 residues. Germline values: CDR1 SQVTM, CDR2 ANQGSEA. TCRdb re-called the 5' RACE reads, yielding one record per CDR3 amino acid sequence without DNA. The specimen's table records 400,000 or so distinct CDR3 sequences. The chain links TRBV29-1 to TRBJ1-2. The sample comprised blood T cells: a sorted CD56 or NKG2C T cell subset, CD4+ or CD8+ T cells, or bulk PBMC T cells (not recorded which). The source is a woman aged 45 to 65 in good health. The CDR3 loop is CSVDRGGSYTF.